The 7 T cell receptor beta chains in this list originate from one sample, sequenced in a study of blood T cells in healthy people across ages. The use of a sample-barcoded 5' primer and a J-beta primer mix characterized a second PCR of 7 to 11 cycles. TCRdb called the 5' RACE reads again in MiXCR, with one record for every CDR3 protein. The sample gives roughly 2 million distinct CDR3 sequences, roughly 49% of which show up once; over 2% is in the top ten. The specimen sequenced was blood. These receptors were collected from a woman between 40 and 50 years old in good health.

The chain employs TRBV28 and TRBJ1-5; possible D gene TRBD1, 5 bases. The V end was cut by 2 bases, the J end by 0 bases, with 11 bases between. CDR1 MDHEN and CDR2 SYDVKM come from the germline V gene. CDR3 size: 16 residues. CDR3 DNA sequence: TGTGCCAGCAGTTTAAGGGGTCCTCATAGCAATCAGCCCCAGCATTTT. Amino acid sequence: CASSLRGPHSNQPQHF.

V usage is TRBV5-1 and J usage is TRBJ1-2; D is uncertain. This CDR3 region has 16 residues. Trimming stripped 4 bases from V and 8 bases from J, with 24 bases between. Germline CDR1 reads SGHRS; CDR2 reads YFSETQ. CDR3 coding DNA: TGCGCCAGCAGCGTGGATAACAGAAACCCCCGGCGGGGCTACACCTTC. It codes for CASSVDNRNPRRGYTF.

The V and J genes are TRBV21-1 and TRBJ2-3. TRBV21-1 is classified as a pseudogene. The CDR3 is made up of 15 amino acids. CDR3 bases: TGTGCCAGCAGCAAAAAAAAGCCGTTCGGGGATACGCAGTATTTT. This gives the protein CASSKKKPFGDTQYF.

The chain links TRBV7-9 to TRBJ1-4; D might be TRBD1 (5 bases). CDR1 and CDR2 from the germline V gene are SEHNR and FQNEAQ (reference sequence). V was cut by 5 bases and J by 8 bases, with 18 bases left in between. The CDR3 loop spans 15 amino acids. The CDR3 spells CASSPLRGGGEKLFF. Here the CDR3 DNA reads TGTGCCAGCAGCCCTCTGAGGGGAGGCGGAGAAAAACTGTTTTTT.

This clonotype was counted only a few times. V is TRBV7-2 and J is TRBJ1-6; D unresolved. The CDR3 totals 13 residues. Trimming cost V 6 bases and J 0 bases, with 3 bases left between them. Per the germline V gene, CDR1 is SGHTA and CDR2 is FQGNSA. The CDR3 sequence is CASRLSYNSPLHF. For the CDR3, the DNA is TGTGCCAGCAGACTCTCCTATAATTCACCCCTCCACTTT.

This sequence joins TRBV4-2 and TRBJ2-5; 11 nucleotides agree with TRBD2. V lost 1 base, J lost 3 bases, and 7 bases stayed unmatched. The CDR3 sequence is 17 residues long. From germline, CDR1 is LGHNA and CDR2 YNFKEQ. For the CDR3, the DNA is TGTGCCAGCAGCCAAGGACTAGCGGGGTCTGCCGAAGAGACCCAGTACTTC. Protein: CASSQGLAGSAEETQYF.

As for this clonotype: One junction end does not reproduce the germline sequence, and a read error may be involved. The chain employs TRBV6-5 and TRBJ2-1; maybe TRBD2 (6 bases). Looked up from germline, CDR1 is MNHEY and CDR2 is SVGAGI. The CDR3 length is 15 residues. CDR3 sequence: CAGSYGRGDVSEQFF. The CDR3, as DNA: TGTGCCGGCAGTTACGGGCGGGGCGACGTCAGCGAGCAGTTCTTC.